This passage covers 14 T cell receptor beta chains from one sample sequenced in a study of T-cell reconstitution after alpha-beta-depleted transplantation in children. TCRbeta library preparation incorporated unique molecular identifiers. One entry per CDR3 protein results from TCRdb running MiXCR on the PCR reads. The data show about 830,000 distinct CDR3 sequences, roughly 15% seen once. This specimen was PBMCs, mostly from graft donor cells, taken 360 days after TCRalphabeta/CD19-depleted stem cell transplant. These receptors all come from a male patient younger than 18 who had a stem cell transplant for acute lymphoblastic leukemia, so the T cells may come from the graft donor.

In regard to this clonotype: This may arise from a read error, as a much more abundant clone is one base away. The chain couples TRBV5-4 to TRBJ2-7; maybe TRBD2 (5 bases). Germline CDR1 and CDR2: SGHNT and YYREEE (reference sequence). V was shortened by 2 bases and J by 3 bases, with 9 bases between the two germline ends. This CDR3 is 13 amino acids long. In DNA, the CDR3 is TGTGCCAGCAGCTTAGGGAGCATCTACGAGCAGTACTTC. This gives the protein CASSLGSIYEQYF.

The chain has TRBV4-1 and TRBJ2-1; 8 bases are a match to TRBD1. The CDR3 totals 13 residues. Germline trimming cut 7 bases from V and 8 bases from J; bases unmatched to any gene: 7. Germline CDR1 is MGHRA and CDR2 is YSYEKL. CDR3 bases: TGCGCCAGCAAAAGACAGGGGTGGGATGAGCAGTTCTTC. Its protein product is CASKRQGWDEQFF.

This chain connects TRBV12-3 or TRBV12-4 to TRBJ2-1; 13 bases are a match to TRBD2. J gave up 3 bases and V 3 bases, and 11 bases lay outside the gene matches. The CDR3 length is 19 residues. The chain's CDR3 is CASSFSRTSGSLFYNEQFF. The CDR3 DNA follows: TGTGCCAGCAGTTTTAGCAGGACTAGCGGGAGTCTTTTCTACAATGAGCAGTTCTTC.

The table lists this clonotype with a few counts. This chain links TRBV12-3 or TRBV12-4 with TRBJ2-7, with D perhaps TRBD2 (6 bases). Trimming cost V 8 bases and J 0 bases, with 14 bases left between them. The CDR3 is 14 amino acids. CDR3 sequence reads: CASRVRGSSYEQYF. The CDR3 DNA reads as TGTGCCAGCCGGGTACGGGGGAGCTCCTACGAGCAGTACTTC.

The chain recombines TRBV7-8 with TRBJ2-1; 10 nucleotides match TRBD1. This CDR3 region has 19 residues. The germline V gene encodes CDR1 SGHVS and CDR2 FQNEAQ. The ends lost 2 bases at V and 5 bases at J; junction bases unmatched: 15. CDR3 bases: TGTGCCAGCAGCTTAACCCGACAGGGGGCCCTTAGCTGGGACAATGAGCAGTTCTTC. As protein: CASSLTRQGALSWDNEQFF.

In its sample, this clonotype was seen a few times. In DNA form, the CDR3 reads TGTGCCAGCAGCCAAGATCAGGGAGGGCGTGATGAGCAGTTCTTC. Amino acid sequence: CASSQDQGGRDEQFF. The rearrangement joins TRBV4-2 to TRBJ2-1, with TRBD2 matching 7 bases. Germline CDR1 and CDR2: LGHNA and YNFKEQ. Trimming at V came to 0 bases and at J to 8 bases, leaving 7 bases not matched to a gene. This CDR3 spans 15 amino acids.

This clonotype was counted a few times. V is TRBV4-1 and J is TRBJ2-3, with 9 bases lining up with TRBD2. Trimming at V came to 3 bases and at J to 5 bases, leaving 12 bases not matched to a gene. The CDR3 is made up of 17 amino acids. Per the germline V gene, CDR1 is MGHRA and CDR2 is YSYEKL. In DNA form, the CDR3 reads TGCGCCAGCAGCCATCCTTCACTAGCGGGCCGCCTAGATACGCAGTATTTT. This encodes CASSHPSLAGRLDTQYF.

This clonotype turned up a few times. The CDR3 is CASSHLAGMGELFF. CDR3 sequence (DNA): TGCGCCAGCAGCCATCTAGCGGGAATGGGGGAGCTGTTTTTT. The V call is TRBV4-1, the J call TRBJ2-2; 9 bases map to TRBD2. This CDR3 region has 14 residues. In germline, CDR1 is MGHRA, CDR2 YSYEKL. The ends lost 3 bases at V and 8 bases at J; junction bases unmatched: 4.

This clonotype came up a few times. The chain employs TRBV5-1 and TRBJ1-3; D possibly corresponds to TRBD1 (5 bases). The CDR3 loop spans 17 amino acids. V gave up 4 bases and J gave up 1 base, with 18 bases separating them. Germline lookup yields CDR1 SGHRS and CDR2 YFSETQ. CDR3 loop: CASSASTAGSSGNTIYF. The CDR3 DNA follows: TGCGCCAGCAGCGCCTCGACAGCAGGCTCATCTGGAAACACCATATATTTT.

Many counts were recorded for this clonotype. The chain uses TRBV4-1 and TRBJ2-2, with TRBD2 identical over 8 bases. Germline CDR1 MGHRA, CDR2 YSYEKL. V lost 0 bases and J lost 6; bases outside the gene matches: 0. The length of the CDR3 is 14 residues. In DNA, the CDR3 is TGCGCCAGCAGCCAAGAGCGGGGGGCCGGGGAGCTGTTTTTT. Its translation is CASSQERGAGELFF.

This clonotype was found many times. V usage is TRBV12-3 or TRBV12-4 and J usage is TRBJ2-1, with D perhaps TRBD2 (6 bases). V lost 6 bases and J lost 4, with 13 bases in between. This CDR3 has 14 residues. CDR3 in DNA: TGTGCCAGCAGACGAGCGGGCAGATACAATGAGCAGTTCTTC. As protein: CASRRAGRYNEQFF.

In this sample, this clonotype turned up a few times. This chain uses TRBV21-1 with TRBJ2-7; the D call TRBD2 from the table was never checked on the DNA. TRBV21-1 has pseudogene status. This CDR3 is 15 amino acids long. The CDR3 DNA follows: TGTGCCAGCAGCAAAGAAGGGCAGGCTCTAGGGGAGCAGTACTTC. Translated: CASSKEGQALGEQYF.

This clonotype was seen a few times. This chain links TRBV29-1 with TRBJ2-1, with TRBD2 as a possible D gene (6 bases). The CDR3 length is 14 residues. Germline CDR1 reads SQVTM; CDR2 reads ANQGSEA. The V end was cut by 7 bases, the J end by 0 bases, with 13 bases between. CDR3 in amino acids: CSAKDYYSYNEQFF. The CDR3 bases are TGCAGCGCCAAGGACTACTACTCCTACAATGAGCAGTTCTTC.

The sample holds a few counts of this clonotype. V gene TRBV20-1 combines with J gene TRBJ1-1, with D uncertain. The CDR3 spans 14 residues. Germline CDR1 reads DFQATT; CDR2 reads SNEGSKA (reference sequence). V lost 3 bases to trimming and J lost 3 bases, with 14 bases between them. CDR3 in DNA: TGCAGTGCTAGCAACTCTGACGGCTACACTGAAGCTTTCTTT. It is translated as CSASNSDGYTEAFF.